The sequence of this T cell receptor beta chain was determined in a study of blood T cell repertoires in COVID-19. Study-wide context: In each case, the material was cDNA or gDNA derived from T cells, B-cell-depleted T cells, or PBMCs.

The repertoire was sequenced with immunoSEQ multiplex PCR; TCRdb's copy has only in-frame clones and lacks some. Of about 360,000 clones listed, more than 70% are singletons. This TCR was recovered from a man aged 25-45 years with active or convalescent COVID-19. The sequencing input was peripheral blood.

The CDR3 sequence is CASSFRTGIGEQYF. Here the CDR3 DNA reads TGTGCCAGCAGCTTCCGGACAGGGATTGGGGAGCAGTACTTC. This chain connects TRBV13 to TRBJ2-7; TRBD1 agrees at 8 bases. The length of the CDR3 is 14 residues. Germline trimming cut 3 bases from V and 7 bases from J; bases unmatched to any gene: 8. The germline V gene encodes CDR1 PRHDT and CDR2 FYEKMQ (reference sequence).